This T cell receptor (beta chain) comes out of a study of T-cell memory formation after mild COVID-19. V was cut by 0 bases and J by 1 base, with 11 bases left in between. From germline, CDR1 is MNHEY and CDR2 SVGAGI. This CDR3 region has 16 residues. Study-level points and caveats: Contracting CD8+ clones were enriched in EMRA, CD4+ mainly in CM and EM. Some SARS-CoV-2-responding clones were already detected in memory before infection. Day 15 to 85 contractors were CD4/CD8 balanced; later expanders leaned CD4+.

Constant-segment primers served in 5'RACE that generated TCR alpha and TCR beta cDNA libraries bearing sample barcodes and UMIs. TCRdb re-called the 5' RACE reads with MiXCR, one entry per CDR3 protein. The sample carries tens of thousands of distinct CDR3 sequences, around a fifth recorded once. Notes on this clonotype: Its cognate antigen is unknown.

The chain joins TRBV6-5 to TRBJ2-3; D gene uncertain. The sequenced material came from PBMCs or a T cell subset sorted from them (not recorded which). The source is an adult who had mild COVID-19 (a few samples of this study predate the infection). Cell type and time point are not known. As DNA, the CDR3 is TGTGCCAGCAGTTACTCTTGGAGCTCGGGCACAGATACGCAGTATTTT. Translated, it gives CASSYSWSSGTDTQYF.